This paragraph reports one T cell receptor (beta chain). Its cognate antigen has yet to be identified. No quality values exist for individual bases; no much larger clone is one base distant. TCR libraries were generated with the immunoSEQ multiplex PCR assay, using TCR-beta and/or TCR-alpha/delta assays for each sample. The amplified TCR libraries were sequenced on the Illumina high-throughput platform. Concerning the study's data processing: Clustering and dimensionality reduction were performed using pairwise TCRdist distances among GMM-specific receptors from ex vivo sorted or in vitro expanded T cells. Each clinical repertoire was scored by mean NN-distance, the average TCRdist to the nearest 10% of tetramer-positive reference sequences. GEM TCR motif frequency was calculated as the fraction of unique TCRs that matched known GEM sequences by V/J usage and CDR3 length. Linear discriminant analysis with leave-one-out cross-validation, implemented in scikit-learn, was used to classify active tuberculosis. In its TCRdb copy, this immuneACCESS table keeps in-frame sequences only and misses some clones. Where compared with another copy, unresolved V genes explain less than half of these, and the others have no known cause. V, J and clone size derive from that table, while D and trimming were established from the DNA sequence. The sample table shows 45,000 or so clones, and about 95% are seen once. The ten largest clones take up 6.5% to 9.5% of the sample.

The data stem from a study of T cells in tuberculosis (dated by TCRdb to 2017 to 2018). For the wider study: In the study, CD1B tetramers and high-throughput TCR immunosequencing were combined to characterize T cells specific for the mycobacterial lipid antigen glucose monomycolate (GMM). In a South African clinical cohort, IGRA-negative adolescents, IGRA-positive adolescents with latent tuberculosis and adults with active tuberculosis were compared, with 9 to 10 people in each group.

The CDR3 holds 15 amino acids from the cysteine to the phenylalanine. Only the CDR3 DNA is retained, 45 bases long and in frame from the first base. CDR1 and CDR2 were assigned from the germline V gene (reference sequence) as SEHNR and FQNEAQ. A distance of 15 bases separates the germline ends of V and J, which lose 3 bases and 4 bases respectively. At study entry, adolescents were screened for latent tuberculosis infection by tuberculin skin test and QuantiFERON-TB GOLD In-Tube IGRA. Immunosequencing of unsorted cryopreserved PBMC covered, on average, around 96,000 T cells per clinical donor. Eleven high schools in the Worcester region of the Western Cape, South Africa, served as enrollment sites for adolescents aged 12 to 18 years. Around 10 adolescents infected with M. tuberculosis and around 10 uninfected adolescents were chosen and matched for age and sex. PBMC from adolescents were isolated by density centrifugation from freshly drawn heparinized blood and were then cryopreserved.

Study-wide findings and limitations: An accuracy of around 88% (AUROC around 0.9) was reached by a classifier using the diverse GMM-specific repertoire, compared with more than 65% accuracy when GEM motif frequencies were used. The smaller NN-distances in active tuberculosis patients were driven in part by shorter CDR3-alpha lengths, while the difference seen for TCR-beta was not statistically significant. Clinical samples were chosen by availability of cryopreserved specimens, and active tuberculosis cases were adults while controls were adolescents. Compared with IGRA-negative controls, TCR-alpha repertoires from active tuberculosis had smaller mean NN-distances to GMM-specific TCRs, which suggests that these TCRs underwent clonal expansion.

Sequenced sample: PBMCs. Here the chain combines TRBV7-9 and TRBJ1-1, and possibly TRBD1, on 5 matching bases. The source of this sequence is a donor aged 5 to 30 with latent tuberculosis or without tuberculosis infection. The nucleotides read TGTGCCAGCAGCTTGACAGAGAATACCGGCACTGAAGCTTTCTTT. Translation gives CASSLTENTGTEAFF.